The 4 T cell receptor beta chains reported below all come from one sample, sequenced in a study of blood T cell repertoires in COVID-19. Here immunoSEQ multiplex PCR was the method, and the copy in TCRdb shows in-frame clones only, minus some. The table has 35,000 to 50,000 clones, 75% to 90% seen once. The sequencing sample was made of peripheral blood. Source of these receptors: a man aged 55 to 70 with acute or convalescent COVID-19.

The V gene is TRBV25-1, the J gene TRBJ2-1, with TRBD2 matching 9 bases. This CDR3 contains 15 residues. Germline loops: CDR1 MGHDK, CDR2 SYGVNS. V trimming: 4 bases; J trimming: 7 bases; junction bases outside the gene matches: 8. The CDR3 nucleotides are TGTGCCAGCAGTGCAGGGGCGGGAGGGCTTAATGAGCAGTTCTTC. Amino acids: CASSAGAGGLNEQFF.

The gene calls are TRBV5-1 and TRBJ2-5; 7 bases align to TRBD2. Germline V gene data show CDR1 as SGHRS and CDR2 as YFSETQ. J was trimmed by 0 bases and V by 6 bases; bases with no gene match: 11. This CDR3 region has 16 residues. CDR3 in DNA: TGCGCCAGCACCCCGGGGCTAGCGGCCTACCAAGAGACCCAGTACTTC. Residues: CASTPGLAAYQETQYF. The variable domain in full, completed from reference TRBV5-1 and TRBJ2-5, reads KAGVTQTPRYLIKTRGQQVTLSCSPISGHRSVSWYQQTPGQGLQFLFEYFSETQRNKGNFPGRFSGRQFSNSRSEMNVSTLELGDSALYLCASTPGLAAYQETQYFGPGTRLLVL.

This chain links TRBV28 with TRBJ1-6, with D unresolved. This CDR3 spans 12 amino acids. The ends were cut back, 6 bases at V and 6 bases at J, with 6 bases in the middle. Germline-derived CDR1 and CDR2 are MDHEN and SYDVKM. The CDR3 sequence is CASRQSNSPLHF. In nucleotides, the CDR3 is TGTGCCAGCAGACAAAGTAATTCACCCCTCCACTTT.

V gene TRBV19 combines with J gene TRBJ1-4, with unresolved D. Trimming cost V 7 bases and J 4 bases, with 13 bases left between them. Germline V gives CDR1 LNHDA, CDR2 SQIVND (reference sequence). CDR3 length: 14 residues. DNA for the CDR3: TGTGCCAGTAATTCGCCAGGAAATAATGAAAAACTGTTTTTT. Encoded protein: CASNSPGNNEKLFF.